This T cell receptor beta chain was profiled in a study of blood T cell repertoires in COVID-19 (dated by TCRdb to about 2020). Background on the whole study: Samples from collaborators originated in the United States, Italy and Spain and spanned both the acute and convalescent phases of COVID-19. The prospective study material was composed of cDNA or gDNA derived from T cells, B-cell-depleted T cells, or PBMCs. Subjects who had been exposed to COVID-19, were actively infected with it, or had recovered from it provided the deeply sampled blood TCRbeta repertoires that made up the dataset. A freely available public database, intended as a resource for researchers studying the immune response to SARS-CoV-2, is where the repertoires were released. The samples were drawn from the first 160 participants of the ongoing ImmuneRACE study and from over 950 subjects provided by 6 global collaborators. Sample metadata almost always included a de-identified subject ID, COVID-19 status, age in years and sex. Where available, HLA class I and class II types were obtained from metadata supplied by the sample provider rather than from assay-based typing. Broader findings and caveats from the paper: The amount of clinical and demographic metadata varied by source and participant and was provided uncurated.

The immunoSEQ Assay, a bias-controlled multiplex PCR, was used to amplify TCRbeta CDR3 regions from genomic DNA. In the original analysis: Nucleated cell counts per sample were estimated from amplification of reference gene primers within the assay. To quantify the absolute abundance of each unique TCRbeta CDR3 rearrangement, sequence reads were collapsed and filtered. For each sample, productive Simpson clonality was calculated by taking the square root of Simpson's diversity index across productive rearrangements. The table was pulled from immuneACCESS by TCRdb, which kept in-frame rearrangements only. Such tables lose some clones; where checked, under half of the loss comes from unresolved V genes, and the rest has no known cause. V, J and clone size were drawn from that table, and D and trimming were deduced from the DNA. The sample table holds under 50,000 clones, of which more than 70% were seen once. Around 36% of the sample is in the top ten clones.

According to the germline V gene, CDR1 reads SGDLS and CDR2 reads YYNGEE. Relative to germline, V is 4 bases shorter and J is 4 bases shorter, with 15 bases between their ends. The CDR3 runs 15 residues from the cysteine to the phenylalanine. The DNA shown is the 45-base CDR3, in frame from base 1. The collaborating institutions used their own protocols to collect whole blood in K2EDTA tubes. For TCRbeta analysis, collaborator samples were shipped as frozen whole blood, as isolated PBMCs, or as DNA extracted from either sample type. Points on this clone: Its binding antigen is unknown. Base qualities are not recorded, but no much larger clone differs from it by a single base.

This receptor chain uses TRBV9 and TRBJ1-5, and possibly TRBD1, on 6 matching bases. Sequencing used peripheral blood. The TCR comes from a man in his 70s with active COVID-19. The CDR3 reads CASSPRAGENQPQHF. Read as DNA, the sequence is TGTGCCAGCAGCCCCCGGGCAGGGGAAAATCAGCCCCAGCATTTT.